This TCR beta chain was identified in a study of cytomegalovirus exposure and HLA in healthy donors. The repertoire was sequenced with immunoSEQ multiplex PCR; TCRdb's copy has only in-frame clones and lacks some. There are approximately 160,000 clones in the sample; roughly nine tenths occur only once, and 3% lies in the top ten. CDR3 length: 15 amino acids. V was clipped by 1 base and J by 5 bases; unmatched bases: 6. Germline CDR1 is LGHNA and CDR2 is YSLEER. In regard to this clone: Its antigen is undetermined.

Study-wide results and caveats: Among TCR beta chains, those listed as cytomegalovirus-associated numbered some 160.

Sequencing input: PBMCs. The TCR comes from a woman younger than 35 in good health and CMV-seropositive. The rearrangement uses TRBV4-3 and TRBJ2-7; 9 bases are a match to TRBD2. The chain's CDR3 is CASSQVAGAGNEQYF. The CDR3 nucleotides read TGCGCCAGCAGCCAAGTAGCGGGAGCGGGGAACGAGCAGTACTTC.